This T cell receptor (beta chain) was identified during a study of blood T cell repertoires in COVID-19. Germline V lookup: CDR1 MGHRA, CDR2 YSYEKL. V shed 4 bases, J shed 4 bases, and the junction held 13 bases outside the gene matches. The CDR3 consists of 17 residues. The protocol was immunoSEQ multiplex PCR, while the TCRdb copy is restricted to in-frame clones and leaves out a portion. Among 28,000 or so clones, roughly four fifths were seen once, and the ten largest hold 60% to 70%. This clone was counted once. V usage is TRBV4-1 and J usage is TRBJ2-1; 7 bases map to TRBD2. Sequencing was carried out using peripheral blood. The source is a man in his sixties or seventies with acute or convalescent COVID-19. The CDR3 reads CASSLTTIAGRYNEQFF. CDR3 bases: TGCGCCAGCAGCCTCACGACTATAGCGGGCCGATACAATGAGCAGTTCTTC.